The present entry profiles one T cell receptor (beta chain) with its context. Germline V gene data show CDR1 as SGHDT and CDR2 as YYEEEE. The J segment lost 5 bases and the V segment lost 0 bases, leaving 5 bases of the junction unmatched. The CDR3 contains 15 residues. The data were taken from a study of somatic mutations in cytotoxic T cells in rheumatoid arthritis. TCRdb's copy holds only in-frame clones and misses some; the assay was immunoSEQ multiplex PCR. The top ten hold about 9.2% of the sample, which has 10,000 to 15,000 clones, 65% to 75% seen once. The sequence was collected from a man between 65 and 85 years old in good health. Sequencing was done on a sample of CD8+ T cells sorted from blood. The gene calls are TRBV5-6 and TRBJ2-5, with TRBD2 matching 9 bases. The CDR3 is CASSLGAGGPETQYF. The CDR3 DNA reads as TGTGCCAGCAGCTTGGGGGCGGGGGGGCCTGAGACCCAGTACTTC.